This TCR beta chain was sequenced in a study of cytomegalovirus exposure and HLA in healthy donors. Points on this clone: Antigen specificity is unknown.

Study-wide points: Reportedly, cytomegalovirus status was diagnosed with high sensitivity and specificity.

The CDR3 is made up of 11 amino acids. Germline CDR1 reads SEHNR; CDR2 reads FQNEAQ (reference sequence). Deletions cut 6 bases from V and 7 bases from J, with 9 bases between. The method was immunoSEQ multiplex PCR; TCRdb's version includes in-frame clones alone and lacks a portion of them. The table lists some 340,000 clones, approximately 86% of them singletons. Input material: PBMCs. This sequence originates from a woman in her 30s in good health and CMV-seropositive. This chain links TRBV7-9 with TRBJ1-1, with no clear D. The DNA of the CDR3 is TGTGCCAGCAGGCCTCCGTATGAAGCTTTCTTT. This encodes CASRPPYEAFF.